This TCR beta chain was recovered during a study of human T cells and chemical hapten exposure. Study in general: 2% DPC applied to an approximately 2 cm by approximately 2 cm arm area sensitized donors. Whole-study results and caveats: Significantly more large CDR3 similarity clusters were formed by expanded TCRs than by controls.

The CDR3 length is 18 residues. Trimming at V came to 4 bases and at J to 5 bases, leaving 16 bases not matched to a gene. The time point was: patch test 1, 2 weeks after DPC sensitization. Regarding treatment: therapeutic diphenylcyclopropenone sensitization with weekly scalp DPC. Someone pulled total RNA out of unfractionated whole blood. Within the library, unique molecular identifiers were attached to each individual cDNA molecule. TCRdb re-derived calls from the RACE reads in MiXCR, one entry per CDR3 protein. The profile shows 380,000 or so distinct CDR3 sequences, approximately 4.4% of them singletons. Concerning this clonotype: Its antigen is unknown.

This sequence was found in a woman aged 50 to 60 with alopecia areata. Some clones in this sample may be carry-over from other donors' samples. This sequence joins TRBV12-3 or TRBV12-4 and TRBJ2-3, with TRBD2 matching 9 bases. Sequencing used whole blood, obtained in connection with sensitization to the hapten diphenylcyclopropenone (DPC). For the CDR3, the DNA is TGTGCCAGCAGTTGGGGTTCCCCGCCAGGCGGGAGGGAAGATACGCAGTATTTT. It yields the protein CASSWGSPPGGREDTQYF.